The entry below gives a single T cell receptor beta chain sequence along with its context. Ophthalmopathy patients showed a Clinical Activity Score of at least 3, NOSPECS grade of at least 4 and duration under 3 months. Exclusion of patients followed from uncontrolled infection, other autoimmune disease, pregnancy or lactation. The V gene end was trimmed by 7 bases and the J gene end by 4 bases; junction bases not matched to a gene: 13. CDR3 size: 16 residues. The V gene's germline CDR1 is LNHDA and CDR2 SQIVND (reference sequence). It was RNA transcripts that yielded the amplified TCR beta CDR3 regions. RT-PCR in the first round (using the HTBI primer set) targeted the TCR CDR3. MiXCR, run by TCRdb on the multiplex PCR reads, gives a single entry per CDR3 protein. The table has over 350,000 distinct CDR3 sequences, about 18% seen once. The data derive from a study of T cells in Graves' hyperthyroidism and ophthalmopathy.

The sequence was obtained from a man between 18 and 29 years old with Graves' ophthalmopathy. Source material: blood. The V call is TRBV19, the J call TRBJ2-5; 9 nucleotides line up with TRBD2. The CDR3 region is CASMDPRGGVRETQYF. CDR3 DNA: TGTGCCAGTATGGATCCGCGGGGGGGCGTGCGAGAGACCCAGTACTTC.